Listed below are T cell receptor beta chains from one sample, sequenced in a study of OX40 agonist ivuxolimab in advanced cancers. Assay used: immunoSEQ multiplex PCR; TCRdb lists only in-frame clones, some missing. The table includes about 41,000 clones, around four fifths detected once. The specimen comprised CD4+ or CD8+ T cells sorted from blood, sampled in a trial of the OX40 agonist ivuxolimab. These receptors came from an adult with an advanced solid tumor such as melanoma, head and neck, liver or kidney cancer. Both conserved end residues are part of each CDR3. The D gene is left open where the match is weak. Rows may omit the clone size; those that give it use once, few, many or a size class.

j_gene | abundance | v_gene | d_gene | CDR3nt | CDR3aa
TRBJ2-6 | once | TRBV5-4 | - | TGTGCCAGCAGCCAAGCGTCTGGGGCCAACGTCCTGACTTTC | CASSQASGANVLTF
TRBJ2-2 | - | TRBV18 | TRBD2 | TGTGCCAGCTCACCACGGGCAGCTAGCGGGAACACCGGGGAGCTGTTTTTT | CASSPRAASGNTGELFF
TRBJ2-7 | - | TRBV6-1 | - | TGTGCCAGCAGCCTAAGGACTTACGAGCAGTACTTC | CASSLRTYEQYF
TRBJ2-2 | once | TRBV5-1 | TRBD1 | TGCGCCAGCAGCTTGGGTGCAGGGGGCGTCCTTATGACCGGGGAGCTGTTTTTT | CASSLGAGGVLMTGELFF
TRBJ1-6 | - | TRBV5-8 | - | TGTGCCAGCAGCTTGCAAAGCTCCTATAATTCACCCCTCCACTTT | CASSLQSSYNSPLHF
TRBJ2-1 | - | TRBV21-1 | - | TGTGCCAGCAGCAATGGGCAGCGGTGGGATGAGCAGTTCTTC | CASSNGQRWDEQFF
TRBJ2-2 | once | TRBV5-1 | TRBD1 | TGCGCCAGCACGCTAGGGACAGCTGTGGCCGGGGAGCTGTTTTTT | CASTLGTAVAGELFF
TRBJ1-5 | - | TRBV6-5 | - | TGTGCCAGCAGTTTGGGCAATCAGCCCCAGCATTTT | CASSLGNQPQHF
TRBJ2-1 | - | TRBV7-7 | - | TGTGCCAGCAGCTTAGACGGGGGCGGGAGTTCCTACAATGAGCAGTTCTTC | CASSLDGGGSSYNEQFF
TRBJ2-5 | - | TRBV10-1 | TRBD2 | TGCGCCAGCAGTGTGGGACTAGCGGGAGCAGAGACCCAGTACTTC | CASSVGLAGAETQYF
TRBJ1-1 | - | TRBV2 | - | TGTGCCAGCACCGACCTTGGGGGCGCTGAAGCTTTCTTT | CASTDLGGAEAFF
TRBJ2-7 | - | TRBV25-1 | - | TGTGCCAGCAGCTGGACAGAGGACGAGCAGTACTTC | CASSWTEDEQYF
TRBJ1-6 | - | TRBV7-8 | - | TGTGCCAGCAGCTTAGCGTCAACCCTGGGTTCACCCCTCCACTTT | CASSLASTLGSPLHF
TRBJ1-2 | - | TRBV28 | - | TGTGCCAGCAGGGGTGTCGGGCAGGGGAAGGGGTTAGGCTTC | CASRGVGQGKGLGF
TRBJ2-6 | - | TRBV6-1 | - | TGTGCCAGCACCTGGTCCGGGGCCAACGTCCTGACTTTC | CASTWSGANVLTF
TRBJ2-7 | few | TRBV7-6 | TRBD1 | TGTGCCAGCAGCTTAGGACGTACCGGGACAGGGGGCGCCTACGAGCAGTACTTC | CASSLGRTGTGGAYEQYF
TRBJ2-7 | - | TRBV29-1 | TRBD2 | TGCAGCGTTGAACGGCTAGCGGGAAACTACGAGCAGTACTTC | CSVERLAGNYEQYF
TRBJ2-7 | - | TRBV5-4 | TRBD2 | TGTGCCAGCAGCTTGTTTGGGGGGGAAGGCGAGCAGTACTTC | CASSLFGGEGEQYF
TRBJ1-3 | - | TRBV29-1 | - | TGCAGCGTTGCGGCAGCCAACTCTGGAAACACCATATATTTT | CSVAAANSGNTIYF
TRBJ2-7 | once | TRBV5-1 | TRBD2 | TGCGCCAGCAGCCCACTACAGGGATCTAGCGGGGGATACGAGCAGTACTTC | CASSPLQGSSGGYEQYF
TRBJ1-1 | once | TRBV6-6 | - | TGTGCCAGCAGTACCCCCTCGGACAGAATGAACACTGAAGCTTTCTTT | CASSTPSDRMNTEAFF
TRBJ2-3 | - | TRBV11-2 | TRBD2 | TGTGCCAGCAGCTTAGCGCTAGCGGGATTGGATACGCAGTATTTT | CASSLALAGLDTQYF
TRBJ2-2 | - | TRBV11-3 | - | TGTGCCAGCAGCTTAAGGGATTCCACCGGGGAGCTGTTTTTT | CASSLRDSTGELFF
TRBJ2-7 | - | TRBV27 | - | TGTGCCAGCAGTTTAGGGGGGCAGTACGAGCAGTACTTC | CASSLGGQYEQYF
TRBJ2-5 | - | TRBV6-6 | TRBD2 | TGTGCCAGCGGGACTAAAGAGACCCAGTACTTC | CASGTKETQYF
TRBJ2-7 | - | TRBV6-5 | - | TGTGCCAGCAGTCAGGGGGGCTACGAGCAGTACTTC | CASSQGGYEQYF
TRBJ2-1 | - | TRBV7-8 | - | TGTGCCAGCAGCCCAATGCACTTTGAGCAGTTCTTC | CASSPMHFEQFF
TRBJ2-3 | - | TRBV6-4 | - | TGTGCCACCAAGGAATCCAGGGGCGGCACAGATACGCAGTATTTT | CATKESRGGTDTQYF
TRBJ2-7 | - | TRBV6-1 | TRBD1 | TGTGCCAGCAGTGGACAGGGGGGTGGTCACGAGCAGTACTTC | CASSGQGGGHEQYF
TRBJ1-3 | - | TRBV2 | - | TGTGCCAGCAGTGGGGAATCCGGAAACACCATATATTTT | CASSGESGNTIYF
TRBJ2-1 | - | TRBV7-9 | - | TGTGCCAGCAGCTTTAGGGGGTTAGATAATGAGCAGTTCTTC | CASSFRGLDNEQFF
TRBJ2-5 | - | TRBV19 | TRBD2 | TGTGCCAGTACCCCGGGGGGGGTGAGGGAAGAGACCCAGTACTTC | CASTPGGVREETQYF
TRBJ1-2 | - | TRBV28 | - | TGTGCCAGCAGCGCTTTTCAGGGGTATGGCTACACCTTC | CASSAFQGYGYTF
TRBJ2-1 | - | TRBV11-3 | TRBD2 | TGTGCCAGCAGCCCGGGACTAGCGCGTTCCTACAATGAGCAGTTCTTC | CASSPGLARSYNEQFF
TRBJ1-3 | medium-sized | TRBV6-5 | - | TGTGCCAGCAGTTACTACCCGGGCAGAGGAAACACCATATATTTT | CASSYYPGRGNTIYF
TRBJ2-7 | once | TRBV30 | - | TGTGCCGGGAGGAAGAGCTCCTACGAGCAGTACTTC | CAGRKSSYEQYF
TRBJ2-3 | few | TRBV18 | - | TGTGCCAGCTCACCAGGGACGTCGGATACGCAGTATTTT | CASSPGTSDTQYF
TRBJ1-1 | - | TRBV6-4 | - | TGTGCCAGCAGTGAAACAGGGAGGGACACTGAAGCTTTCTTT | CASSETGRDTEAFF
TRBJ1-6 | - | TRBV6-5 | - | TGTGCCAGCAGTTATGTGACAGCTTATAATTCACCCCTCCACTTT | CASSYVTAYNSPLHF
TRBJ2-5 | - | TRBV7-2 | - | TGTGCCAGCAGCTCAGGACTCCTGGGGGAGACCCAGTACTTC | CASSSGLLGETQYF
TRBJ1-2 | - | TRBV19 | - | TGTGCCAGTAGTACTGGGCGGGTTAACTATGGCTACACCTTC | CASSTGRVNYGYTF
TRBJ1-2 | - | TRBV6-6 | - | TGTGCCAGCAGTTACTCGAGAGGGGGTGGCTACACCTTC | CASSYSRGGGYTF
TRBJ2-1 | - | TRBV4-1 | - | TGCGCCAGCAAAAGGCGGGCAGGGGGGGGCTCCTACAATGAGCAGTTCTTC | CASKRRAGGGSYNEQFF
TRBJ1-5 | - | TRBV19 | - | TGTGCCAGTGGGGACGCGGGCAATCAGCCCCAGCATTTT | CASGDAGNQPQHF
TRBJ2-7 | - | TRBV28 | TRBD2 | TGTGCCAGCATAGGCGGGGGGTCGATTTTGGACGAGCAGTACTTC | CASIGGGSILDEQYF
TRBJ1-2 | - | TRBV7-2 | TRBD1 | TGTGCCAGCGGGTTGCCAGGGGGTAACTATGGCTACACCTTC | CASGLPGGNYGYTF
TRBJ2-7 | - | TRBV7-9 | TRBD1 | TGTGCCAGCACCCCGGGGACAGGGTGGGACAAGCAGTACTTC | CASTPGTGWDKQYF
TRBJ2-7 | - | TRBV7-9 | - | TGTGCCAGCTTAGGGGAAAGCAGTGGTGGGTACGAGCAGTACTTC | CASLGESSGGYEQYF
TRBJ2-3 | once | TRBV9 | - | TGTGCCAGCAGCGTAGCTAGCCAGGGTGACGATACGCAGTATTTT | CASSVASQGDDTQYF
TRBJ2-3 | once | TRBV30 | - | TGTGCCTGGAATTCAGGACTTAGCACAGATACGCAGTATTTT | CAWNSGLSTDTQYF
TRBJ2-7 | - | TRBV5-8 | TRBD1 | TGTGCCAGCAGCCCTCGGACAGGGGGACTCTCCTACGAGCAGTACTTC | CASSPRTGGLSYEQYF
TRBJ2-7 | - | TRBV20-1 | - | TGCAGTGCCCCGACTTCGTTTGAGCAGTACTTC | CSAPTSFEQYF
TRBJ2-2 | - | TRBV7-8 | - | TGTGCCAGCAGCCGAGGGGCTGCGAACACCGGGGAGCTGTTTTTT | CASSRGAANTGELFF
TRBJ2-7 | - | TRBV13 | - | TGTGCCAGCAGCTTAGTCTCCGCCCAGCAGTACTTC | CASSLVSAQQYF
TRBJ2-4 | - | TRBV5-6 | TRBD1 | TGTGCCAGCAGCTCGACAGGGGCTCAGTACTTC | CASSSTGAQYF